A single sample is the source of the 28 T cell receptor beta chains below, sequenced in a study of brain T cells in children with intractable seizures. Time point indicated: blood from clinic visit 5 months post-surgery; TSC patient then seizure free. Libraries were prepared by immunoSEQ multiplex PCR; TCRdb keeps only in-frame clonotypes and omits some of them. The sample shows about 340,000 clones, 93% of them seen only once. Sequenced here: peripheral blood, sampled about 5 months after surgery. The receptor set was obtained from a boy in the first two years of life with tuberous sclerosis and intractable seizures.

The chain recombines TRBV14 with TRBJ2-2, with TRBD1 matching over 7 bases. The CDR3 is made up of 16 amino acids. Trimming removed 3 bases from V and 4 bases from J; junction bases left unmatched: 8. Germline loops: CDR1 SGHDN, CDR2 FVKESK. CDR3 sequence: CASSQPRGFFTGELFF. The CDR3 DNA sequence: TGTGCCAGCAGCCAGCCCAGGGGGTTTTTCACCGGGGAGCTGTTTTTT.

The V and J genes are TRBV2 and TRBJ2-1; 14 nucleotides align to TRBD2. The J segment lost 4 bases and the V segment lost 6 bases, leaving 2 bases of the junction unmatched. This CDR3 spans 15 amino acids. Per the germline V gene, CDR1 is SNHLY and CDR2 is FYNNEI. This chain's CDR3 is CASRGTSGSYNEQFF. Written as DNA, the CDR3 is TGTGCCAGCAGGGGGACTAGCGGGAGTTACAATGAGCAGTTCTTC.

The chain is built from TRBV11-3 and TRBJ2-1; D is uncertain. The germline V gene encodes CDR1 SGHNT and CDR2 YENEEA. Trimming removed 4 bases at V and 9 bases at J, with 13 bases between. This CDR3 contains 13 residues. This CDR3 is CASSSTGLLEQFF. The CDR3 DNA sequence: TGTGCCAGCAGCTCGACTGGGTTGCTTGAGCAGTTCTTC. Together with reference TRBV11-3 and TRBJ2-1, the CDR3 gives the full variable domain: EAGVVQSPRYKIIEKKQPVAFWCNPISGHNTLYWYLQNLGQGPELLIRYENEEAVDDSQLPKDRFSAERLKGVDSTLKIQPAELGDSAVYLCASSSTGLLEQFFGPGTRLTVL.

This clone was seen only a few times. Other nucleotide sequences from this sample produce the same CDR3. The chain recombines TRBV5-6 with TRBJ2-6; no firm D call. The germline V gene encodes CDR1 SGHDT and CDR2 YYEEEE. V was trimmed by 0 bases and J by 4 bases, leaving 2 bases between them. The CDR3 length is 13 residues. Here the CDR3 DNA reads TGTGCCAGCAGCTTGGCGGGGGCCAACGTCCTGACTTTC. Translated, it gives CASSLAGANVLTF.

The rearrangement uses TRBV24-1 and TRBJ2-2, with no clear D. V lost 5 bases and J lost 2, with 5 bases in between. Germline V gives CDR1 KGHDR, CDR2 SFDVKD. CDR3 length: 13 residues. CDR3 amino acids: CATSGQNTGELFF. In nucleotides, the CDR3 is TGTGCCACCAGTGGACAAAACACCGGGGAGCTGTTTTTT.

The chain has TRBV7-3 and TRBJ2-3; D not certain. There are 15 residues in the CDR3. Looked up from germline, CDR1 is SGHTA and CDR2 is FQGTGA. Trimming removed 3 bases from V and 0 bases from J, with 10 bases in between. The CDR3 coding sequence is TGTGCCAGCAGCTTTTCCGGGTTTAGCACAGATACGCAGTATTTT. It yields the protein CASSFSGFSTDTQYF.

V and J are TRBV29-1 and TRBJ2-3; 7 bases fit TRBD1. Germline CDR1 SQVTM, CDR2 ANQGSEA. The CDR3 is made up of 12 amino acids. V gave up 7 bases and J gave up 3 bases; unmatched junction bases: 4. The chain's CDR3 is CSAGQETDTQYF. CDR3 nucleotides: TGCAGCGCCGGACAGGAGACAGATACGCAGTATTTT.

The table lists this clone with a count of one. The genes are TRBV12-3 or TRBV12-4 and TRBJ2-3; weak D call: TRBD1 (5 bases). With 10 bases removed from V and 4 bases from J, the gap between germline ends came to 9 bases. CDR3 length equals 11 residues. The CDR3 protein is CATRDSDTQYF. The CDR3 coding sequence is TGTGCCACCAGGGATTCAGATACGCAGTATTTT.

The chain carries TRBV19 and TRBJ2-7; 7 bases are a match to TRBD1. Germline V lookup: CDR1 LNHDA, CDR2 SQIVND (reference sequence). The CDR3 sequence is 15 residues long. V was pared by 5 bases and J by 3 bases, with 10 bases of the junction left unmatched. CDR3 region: CASSPIQGPLYEQYF. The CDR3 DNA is TGTGCCAGTAGTCCCATACAGGGGCCCCTCTACGAGCAGTACTTC.

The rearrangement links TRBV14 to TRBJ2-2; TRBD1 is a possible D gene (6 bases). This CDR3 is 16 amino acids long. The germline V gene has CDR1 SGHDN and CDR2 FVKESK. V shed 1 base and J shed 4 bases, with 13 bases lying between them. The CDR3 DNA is TGTGCCAGCAGCCAAGGGGCAGGGGACCTCACCGGGGAGCTGTTTTTT. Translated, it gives CASSQGAGDLTGELFF.

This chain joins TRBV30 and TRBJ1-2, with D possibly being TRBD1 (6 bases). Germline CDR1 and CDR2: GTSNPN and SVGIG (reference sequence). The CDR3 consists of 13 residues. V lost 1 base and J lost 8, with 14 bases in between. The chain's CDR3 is CAWSEGGGGGYTF. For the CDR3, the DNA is TGTGCCTGGAGTGAGGGTGGAGGGGGAGGCTACACCTTC. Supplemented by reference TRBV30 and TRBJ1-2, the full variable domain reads SQTIHQWPATLVQPVGSPLSLECTVEGTSNPNLYWYRQAAGRGLQLLFYSVGIGQISSEVPQNLSASRPQDRQFILSSKKLLLSDSGFYLCAWSEGGGGGYTFGSGTRLTVV.

CDR3 sequence: CASRVATSHSNEKLFF. For the CDR3, the DNA is TGTGCCAGCAGGGTGGCCACAAGCCACTCGAATGAAAAACTGTTTTTT. The V and J genes are TRBV5-5 and TRBJ1-4, with D uncertain. V lost 5 bases, J lost 5 bases, and 19 bases lay in between. The CDR3 runs 16 residues. CDR1 and CDR2 (germline): SGHKS, YYEKEE (reference sequence).

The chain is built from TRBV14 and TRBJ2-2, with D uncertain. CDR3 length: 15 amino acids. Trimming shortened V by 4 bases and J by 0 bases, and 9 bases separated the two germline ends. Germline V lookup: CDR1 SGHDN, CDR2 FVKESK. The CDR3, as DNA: TGTGCCAGCAGCCTAATGCTCGCGAACACCGGGGAGCTGTTTTTT. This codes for CASSLMLANTGELFF.

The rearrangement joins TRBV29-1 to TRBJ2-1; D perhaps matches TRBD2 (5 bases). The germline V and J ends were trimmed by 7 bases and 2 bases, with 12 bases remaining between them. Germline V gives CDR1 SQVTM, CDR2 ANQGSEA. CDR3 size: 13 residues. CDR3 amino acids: CSGLRDPYNEQFF. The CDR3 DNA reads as TGCAGCGGTCTTCGGGATCCCTACAATGAGCAGTTCTTC.

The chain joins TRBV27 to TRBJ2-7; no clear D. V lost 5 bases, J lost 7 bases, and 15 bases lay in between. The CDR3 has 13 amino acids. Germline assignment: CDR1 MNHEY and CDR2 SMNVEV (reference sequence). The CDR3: CASSNQLGLEQYF. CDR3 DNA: TGTGCCAGCAGTAATCAACTCGGGTTGGAGCAGTACTTC.

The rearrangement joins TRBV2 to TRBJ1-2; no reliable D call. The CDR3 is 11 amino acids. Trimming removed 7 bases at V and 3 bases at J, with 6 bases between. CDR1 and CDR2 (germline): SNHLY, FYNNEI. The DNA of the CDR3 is TGTGCCAGCAATAAGGACTATGGCTACACCTTC. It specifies CASNKDYGYTF. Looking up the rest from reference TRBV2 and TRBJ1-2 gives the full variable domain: EPEVTQTPSHQVTQMGQEVILRCVPISNHLYFYWYRQILGQKVEFLVSFYNNEISEKSEIFDDQFSVERPDGSNFTLKIRSTKLEDSAMYFCASNKDYGYTFGSGTRLTVV.

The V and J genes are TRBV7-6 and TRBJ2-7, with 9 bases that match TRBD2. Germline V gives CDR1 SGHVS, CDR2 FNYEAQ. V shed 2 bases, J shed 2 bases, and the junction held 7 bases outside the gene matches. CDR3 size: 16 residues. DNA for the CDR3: TGTGCCAGCAGCTTAAATCGGGCGGGAGGGCCCTACGAGCAGTACTTC. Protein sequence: CASSLNRAGGPYEQYF.

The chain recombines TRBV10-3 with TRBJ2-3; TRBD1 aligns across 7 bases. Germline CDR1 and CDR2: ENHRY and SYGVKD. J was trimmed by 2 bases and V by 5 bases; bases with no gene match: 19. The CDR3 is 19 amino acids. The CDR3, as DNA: TGTGCCATCAGTCGCCAAACAGGGGCCGCCACCTCTTTCACAGATACGCAGTATTTT. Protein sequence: CAISRQTGAATSFTDTQYF.

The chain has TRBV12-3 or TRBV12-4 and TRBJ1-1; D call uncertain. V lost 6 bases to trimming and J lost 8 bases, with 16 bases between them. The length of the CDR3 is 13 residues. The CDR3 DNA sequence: TGTGCCAGCAGCTCATCCGTTCCGGGGGAAGCTTTCTTT. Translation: CASSSSVPGEAFF.

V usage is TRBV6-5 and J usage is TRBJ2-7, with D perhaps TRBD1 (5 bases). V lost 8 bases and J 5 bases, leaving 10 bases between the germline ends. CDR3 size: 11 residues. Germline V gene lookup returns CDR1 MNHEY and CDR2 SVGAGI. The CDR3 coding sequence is TGTGCCAGCGTTAGGGGCCACGAGCAGTACTTC. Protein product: CASVRGHEQYF.

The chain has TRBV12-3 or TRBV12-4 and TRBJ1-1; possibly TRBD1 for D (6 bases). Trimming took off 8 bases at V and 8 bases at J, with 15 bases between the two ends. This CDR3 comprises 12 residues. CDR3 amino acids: CASGGEGLEAFF. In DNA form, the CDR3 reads TGTGCCAGCGGGGGCGAGGGACTCGAAGCTTTCTTT.

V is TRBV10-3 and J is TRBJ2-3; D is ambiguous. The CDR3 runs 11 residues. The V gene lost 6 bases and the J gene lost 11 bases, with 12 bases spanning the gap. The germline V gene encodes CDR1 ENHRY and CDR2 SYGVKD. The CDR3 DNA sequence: TGTGCCATCAGGGAGAAGGGCGGGCAGTATTTT. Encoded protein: CAIREKGGQYF.

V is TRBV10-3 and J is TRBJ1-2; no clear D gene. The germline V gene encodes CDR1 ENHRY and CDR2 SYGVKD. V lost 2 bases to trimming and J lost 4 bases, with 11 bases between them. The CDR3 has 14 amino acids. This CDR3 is CAISEGGSPYGYTF. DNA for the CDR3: TGTGCCATCAGTGAGGGAGGAAGCCCCTATGGCTACACCTTC.

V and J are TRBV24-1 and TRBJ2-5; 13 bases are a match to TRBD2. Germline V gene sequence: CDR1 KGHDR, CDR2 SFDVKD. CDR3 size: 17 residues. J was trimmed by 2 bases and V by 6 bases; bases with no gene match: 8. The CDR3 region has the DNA TGTGCCACCAGTAAGCCGGGACTAGCGGGATTACAAGAGACCCAGTACTTC. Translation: CATSKPGLAGLQETQYF.

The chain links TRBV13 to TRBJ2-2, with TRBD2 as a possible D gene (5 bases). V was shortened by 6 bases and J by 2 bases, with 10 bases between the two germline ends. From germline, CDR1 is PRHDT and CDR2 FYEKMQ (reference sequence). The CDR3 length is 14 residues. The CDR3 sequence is CASSPRGNTGELFF. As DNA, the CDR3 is TGTGCCAGCAGTCCCCGGGGAAACACCGGGGAGCTGTTTTTT.

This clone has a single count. The CDR3 loop reads CASSQKLQAAQETQYF. In DNA, the CDR3 is TGTGCCAGCAGCCAAAAATTACAAGCGGCTCAAGAGACCCAGTACTTC. The chain carries TRBV4-2 and TRBJ2-5; possibly TRBD2 for D (5 bases). CDR3 length: 16 amino acids. Per germline, CDR1 LGHNA and CDR2 YNFKEQ. Trimming cost V 2 bases and J 2 bases, with 15 bases left between them.

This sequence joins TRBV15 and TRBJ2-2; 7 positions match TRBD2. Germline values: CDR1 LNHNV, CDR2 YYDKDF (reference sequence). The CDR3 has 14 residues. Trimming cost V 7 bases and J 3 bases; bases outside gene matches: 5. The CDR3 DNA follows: TGTGCCACCACCGGGGGGAGGGACACCGGGGAGCTGTTTTTT. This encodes CATTGGRDTGELFF.

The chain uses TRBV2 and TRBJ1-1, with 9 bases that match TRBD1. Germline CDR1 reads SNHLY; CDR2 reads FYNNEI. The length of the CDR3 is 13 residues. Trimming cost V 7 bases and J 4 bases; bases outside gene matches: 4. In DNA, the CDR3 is TGTGCCAGCATCTACAGGGGGCTCACTGAAGCTTTCTTT. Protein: CASIYRGLTEAFF.